Below, 4 T cell receptor beta chains from the same sample are listed, as sequenced in a study of HIV-infected patients and healthy controls. MiXCR was run by TCRdb on the 5' RACE reads, yielding one entry per CDR3 protein. This table holds about 64,000 distinct CDR3 sequences, over 15% found once. Sequencing was carried out using CD4+ T cells from blood. The receptors derive from a human donor in good health.

This clonotype was counted many times. The chain joins TRBV7-3 to TRBJ1-6, with unresolved D. CDR1 is SGHTA, CDR2 FQGTGA, per germline. Trimming took off 9 bases at V and 3 bases at J, with 9 bases between the two ends. The CDR3 spans 13 residues. The CDR3 is CASSTVYNSPLHF. In DNA form, the CDR3 reads TGTGCCAGTTCCACCGTCTATAATTCACCCCTCCACTTT.

This clonotype has only a few counts. V and J are TRBV24-1 and TRBJ1-3; no definite D call. This CDR3 is built from 13 residues. CDR1 and CDR2 from the germline V gene are KGHDR and SFDVKD. The V end was cut by 4 bases, the J end by 0 bases, with 3 bases between. This chain's CDR3 is CATSDNSGNTIYF. CDR3 in DNA: TGTGCCACCAGTGACAACTCTGGAAACACCATATATTTT.

This clonotype was seen many times. This rearrangement joins TRBV25-1 to TRBJ2-5, with unresolved D. V dropped 6 bases and J dropped 5 bases, with 7 bases sitting between them. The CDR3 has 11 amino acids. Germline CDR1 is MGHDK and CDR2 is SYGVNS. The CDR3 protein is CASSVGETQYF. CDR3 sequence (DNA): TGTGCCAGCAGCGTGGGGGAGACCCAGTACTTC.

This chain uses TRBV12-3 or TRBV12-4 with TRBJ1-5, with no clear D. V was trimmed by 5 bases and J by 5 bases, leaving 10 bases between them. This CDR3 region has 13 residues. The CDR3 here is CASSVIKDQPQHF. The CDR3 DNA follows: TGTGCCAGCAGTGTGATTAAGGATCAGCCCCAGCATTTT.